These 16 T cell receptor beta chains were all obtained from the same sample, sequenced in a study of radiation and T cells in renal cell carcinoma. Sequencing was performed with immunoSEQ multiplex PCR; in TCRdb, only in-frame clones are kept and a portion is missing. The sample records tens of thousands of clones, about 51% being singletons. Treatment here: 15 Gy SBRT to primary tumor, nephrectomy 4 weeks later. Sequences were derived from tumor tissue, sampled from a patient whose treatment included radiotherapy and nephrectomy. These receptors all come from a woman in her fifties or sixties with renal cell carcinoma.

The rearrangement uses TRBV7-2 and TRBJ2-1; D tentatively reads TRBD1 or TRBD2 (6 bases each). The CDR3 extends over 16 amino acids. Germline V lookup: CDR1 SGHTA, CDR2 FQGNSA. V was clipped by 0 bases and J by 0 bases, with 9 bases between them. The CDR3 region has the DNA TGTGCCAGCAGCTTAGCGTCGGGGGCCTCCTACAATGAGCAGTTCTTC. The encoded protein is CASSLASGASYNEQFF.

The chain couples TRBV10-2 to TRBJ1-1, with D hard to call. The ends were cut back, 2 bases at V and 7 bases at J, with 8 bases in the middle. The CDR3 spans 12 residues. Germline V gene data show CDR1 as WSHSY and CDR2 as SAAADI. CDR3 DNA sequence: TGCGCCAGCAGTGAGCGAAGGAATGAAGCTTTCTTT. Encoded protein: CASSERRNEAFF.

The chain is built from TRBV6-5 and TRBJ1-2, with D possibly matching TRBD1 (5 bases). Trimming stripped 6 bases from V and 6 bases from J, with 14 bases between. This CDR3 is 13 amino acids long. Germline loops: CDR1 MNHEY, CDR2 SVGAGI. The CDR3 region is CASSYNRRDGYTF. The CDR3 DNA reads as TGTGCCAGCAGCTACAACAGGCGGGATGGCTACACCTTC.

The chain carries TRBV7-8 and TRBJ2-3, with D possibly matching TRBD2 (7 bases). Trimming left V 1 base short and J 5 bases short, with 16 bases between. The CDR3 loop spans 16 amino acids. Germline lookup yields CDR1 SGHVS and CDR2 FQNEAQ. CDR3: CASSLGGGAQGDTQYF. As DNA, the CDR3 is TGTGCCAGCAGCTTAGGAGGGGGGGCACAGGGAGATACGCAGTATTTT.

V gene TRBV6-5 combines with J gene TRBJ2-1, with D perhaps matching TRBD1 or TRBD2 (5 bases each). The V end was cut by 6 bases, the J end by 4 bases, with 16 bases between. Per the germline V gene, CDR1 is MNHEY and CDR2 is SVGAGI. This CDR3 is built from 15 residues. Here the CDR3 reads CASRNSWDRYNEQFF. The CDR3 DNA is TGTGCCAGCAGGAACTCGTGGGACCGTTACAATGAGCAGTTCTTC.

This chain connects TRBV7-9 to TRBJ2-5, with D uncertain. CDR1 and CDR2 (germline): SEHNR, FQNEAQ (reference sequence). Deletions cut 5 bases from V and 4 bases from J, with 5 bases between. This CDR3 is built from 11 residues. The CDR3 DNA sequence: TGTGCCAGCAGCCCTAGAGAGACCCAGTACTTC. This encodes CASSPRETQYF.

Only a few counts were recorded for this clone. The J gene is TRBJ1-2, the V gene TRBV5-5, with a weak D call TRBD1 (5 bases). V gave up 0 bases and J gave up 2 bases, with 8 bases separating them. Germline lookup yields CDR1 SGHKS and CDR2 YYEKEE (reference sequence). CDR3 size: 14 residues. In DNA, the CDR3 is TGTGCCAGCAGCTTGGACTGGACAAACTATGGCTACACCTTC. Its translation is CASSLDWTNYGYTF.

This CDR3 reads CASSYVRDRGQEQYF. DNA of the CDR3: TGTGCCAGCAGTTACGTCCGCGACAGGGGGCAGGAGCAGTACTTC. The J gene is TRBJ2-7, the V gene TRBV5-5; 10 positions agree with TRBD1. The J segment lost 7 bases and the V segment lost 5 bases, leaving 12 bases of the junction unmatched. The CDR3 totals 15 residues. The germline CDR1 and CDR2 sequences are SGHKS and YYEKEE (reference sequence).

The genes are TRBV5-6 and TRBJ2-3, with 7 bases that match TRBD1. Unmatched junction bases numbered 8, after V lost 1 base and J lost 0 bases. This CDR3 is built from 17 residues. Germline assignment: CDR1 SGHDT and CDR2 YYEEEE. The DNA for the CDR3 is TGTGCCAGCAGCTTGCGGTTCGGGACAGTCAGCACAGATACGCAGTATTTT. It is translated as CASSLRFGTVSTDTQYF.

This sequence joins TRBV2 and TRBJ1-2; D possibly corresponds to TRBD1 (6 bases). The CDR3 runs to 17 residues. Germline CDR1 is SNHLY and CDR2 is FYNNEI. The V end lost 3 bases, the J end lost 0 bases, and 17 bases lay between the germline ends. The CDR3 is CASSEGPGDLSNYGYTF. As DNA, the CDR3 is TGTGCCAGCAGTGAGGGGCCAGGGGACTTATCTAACTATGGCTACACCTTC.

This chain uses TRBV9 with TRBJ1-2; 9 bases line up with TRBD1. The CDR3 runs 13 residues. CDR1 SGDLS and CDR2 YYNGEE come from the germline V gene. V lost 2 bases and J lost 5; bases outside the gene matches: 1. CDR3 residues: CASSVGTGYGYTF. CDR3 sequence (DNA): TGTGCCAGCAGCGTCGGGACAGGGTATGGCTACACCTTC.

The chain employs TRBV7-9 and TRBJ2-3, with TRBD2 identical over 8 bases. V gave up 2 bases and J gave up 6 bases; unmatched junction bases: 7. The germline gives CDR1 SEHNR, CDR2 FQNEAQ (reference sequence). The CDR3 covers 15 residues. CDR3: CASSLLGGAVDTQYF. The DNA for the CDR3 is TGTGCCAGCAGCTTACTCGGGGGGGCCGTCGATACGCAGTATTTT.

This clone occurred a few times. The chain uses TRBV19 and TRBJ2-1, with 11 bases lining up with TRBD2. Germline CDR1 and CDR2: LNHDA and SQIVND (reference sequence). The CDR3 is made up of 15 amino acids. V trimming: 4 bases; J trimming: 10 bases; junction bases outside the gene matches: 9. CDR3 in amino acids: CASSTAQGLAAEQFF. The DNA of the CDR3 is TGTGCCAGTAGTACAGCCCAGGGACTAGCGGCGGAGCAGTTCTTC.

The CDR3 DNA follows: TGTGCCAGCAGCTTAGAGGGTATCTACGAGCAGTACTTC. Translated, it gives CASSLEGIYEQYF. The rearrangement uses TRBV7-9 and TRBJ2-7, with no clear D. In germline, CDR1 is SEHNR, CDR2 FQNEAQ (reference sequence). V was pared by 1 base and J by 3 bases, with 7 bases between. This CDR3 contains 13 residues.

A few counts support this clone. Written as DNA, the CDR3 is TGTGCCAGCAGGGAGGTTTGGGACACAGATACGCAGTATTTT. Translating it yields CASREVWDTDTQYF. The J gene is TRBJ2-3, the V gene TRBV6-1; D perhaps matches TRBD2 (5 bases). This CDR3 region has 14 residues. CDR1 and CDR2 (germline): MNHNS, SASEGT. V lost 6 bases to trimming and J lost 2 bases, with 12 bases between them.

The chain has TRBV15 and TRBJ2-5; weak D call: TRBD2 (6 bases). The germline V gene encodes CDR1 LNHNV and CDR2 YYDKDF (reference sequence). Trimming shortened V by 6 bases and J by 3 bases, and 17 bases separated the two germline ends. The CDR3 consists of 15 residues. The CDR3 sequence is CATSLGGTLKETQYF. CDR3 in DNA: TGTGCCACCAGTTTAGGTGGGACTCTAAAAGAGACCCAGTACTTC.